This TCR beta chain was found in a study of beta chain features in type 1 diabetes. Reverse transcribing all isolated RNA meant expressed TCRB transcripts were sequenced. Sequencing was performed with immunoSEQ multiplex PCR; in TCRdb, only in-frame clones are kept and a portion is missing. The data hold about 240,000 clones, with 25% to 30% observed a single time. There are many counts of this clone. Its target is not known. Each donor gave one heparinised blood draw averaging roughly 100 mL. Via CD45RO/CCR7/CD25/CD127/CD95/CD27, cells of the CD4+ naive, central memory, regulatory and stem cell-like memory subsets were sorted. Trimming took 4 bases from V and 4 from J; bases not matched to a gene: 5. The germline CDR1 and CDR2 sequences are SEHNR and FQNEAQ (reference sequence). The length of the CDR3 is 15 residues. Study observations and caveats: Shortening that was moderate but significant affected the TCRB CDR3s of Type 1 diabetes patients in all four CD4+ subsets. When VDJ junctions were examined, type 1 diabetes patients showed fewer insertions and more deletions.

This clonotype was obtained from a man aged 30 to 39 in good health. The chain carries TRBV7-9 and TRBJ2-1, with 9 bases that match TRBD1. Sequencing used central memory CD4+ T cells from blood. CDR3 residues: CASSSSGQGYNEQFF. The CDR3 bases are TGTGCCAGCAGCTCCTCGGGACAGGGTTACAATGAGCAGTTCTTC.